Included here is one T cell receptor (beta chain) sequence, with context. What it binds is unknown. The data derive from a study of regulatory T cells in long-lasting Graves disease. Findings and caveats of the study: Favoring TRBV28, TRBJ1-2 and TRBJ2-5 was a feature seen in persistent disease. Those with persistent Graves' had less TCR diversity than newly diagnosed patients.

Relying on iRepertoire HTBI primers and Arm-PCR of CDR3 regions, the team built TCR beta libraries. TCRdb re-called the multiplex PCR reads through MiXCR, storing one row per CDR3 protein. The sample consists of 390,000 or so distinct CDR3 sequences, roughly 24% of them appearing once. Time point in this sample: persistent/refractory GD, antithyroid drugs over 5 years with positive TRAb. The TCR library was made from RNA that had been extracted from PBMCs in TRIzol. The diagnosis of Graves' disease used American Thyroid Association guidelines. An endocrinology unit in Xi'an, China, supplied the patients. Per the germline V gene, CDR1 is MDHEN and CDR2 is SYDVKM. The CDR3 has 15 residues. The germline V and J ends were trimmed by 2 bases and 2 bases, with 11 bases remaining between them.

This specimen consisted of peripheral blood mononuclear cells (PBMCs), obtained when the disease was refractory, from a patient treated with antithyroid drugs. The rearrangement links TRBV28 to TRBJ2-3; no clear D gene. This receptor was taken from a woman between 40 and 55 years old with Graves disease. The CDR3: CASSLTRQITDTQYF. DNA of the CDR3: TGTGCCAGCAGTTTAACACGACAAATCACAGATACGCAGTATTTT.